This TCR beta chain was recorded in a study of monozygotic twins with inflammatory bowel disease. Overall study findings and caveats: The authors found no support for a single strong IBD-associated signal or clonotype. Patient repertoire variability may have increased through differing immunosuppressive treatments. Sharing of clonotypes with others was lower in IBD patients than in healthy twins, and this was especially so with disease activity.

Nested PCRs (around 16 and 10 cycles, two total) were applied to TCRalpha and TCRbeta cDNA. TCRdb re-called the 5' RACE reads; one entry per CDR3 protein, DNA not given. The sample's table shows about 440,000 distinct CDR3 sequences. As for this clonotype: The antigen remains unidentified.

The germline V gene encodes CDR1 SGHRS and CDR2 YFSETQ. The CDR3 spans 15 residues. V usage is TRBV5-1 and J usage is TRBJ1-2. The source of this sequence is a human donor with ulcerative colitis or Crohn's disease, or a healthy co-twin of an affected twin (not recorded which). Sequencing was done on a sample of blood. The CDR3 here is CASSLRPATNYGYTF.